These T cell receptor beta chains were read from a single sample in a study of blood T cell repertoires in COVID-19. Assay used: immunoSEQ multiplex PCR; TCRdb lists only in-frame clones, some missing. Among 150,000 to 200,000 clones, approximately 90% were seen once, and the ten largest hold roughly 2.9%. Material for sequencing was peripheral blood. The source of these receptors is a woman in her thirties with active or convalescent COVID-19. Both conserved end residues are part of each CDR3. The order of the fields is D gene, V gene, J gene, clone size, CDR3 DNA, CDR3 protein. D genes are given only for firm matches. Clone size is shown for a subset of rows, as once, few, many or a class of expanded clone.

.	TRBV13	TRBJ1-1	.	TGTGCCAGCAGCTTTGGGCGGGGGGTCACTGAAGCTTTCTTT	CASSFGRGVTEAFF
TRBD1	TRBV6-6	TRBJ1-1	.	TGTGCCACGTCGCTAACCGGGACAGCGAACACTGAAGCTTTCTTT	CATSLTGTANTEAFF
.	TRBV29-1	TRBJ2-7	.	TGCAGCGTTGAAGAAGACGGCGGGTTTGGAGAGCAGTACTTC	CSVEEDGGFGEQYF
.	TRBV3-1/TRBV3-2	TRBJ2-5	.	TGTGCCAGCAGGTCCTCAGACCAAGAGACCCAGTACTTC	CASRSSDQETQYF
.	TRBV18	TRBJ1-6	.	TGTGCCAGCTCACCACAGGAGAGCTATAATTCACCCCTCCACTTT	CASSPQESYNSPLHF
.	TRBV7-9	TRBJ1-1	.	TGTGCCAGCAGCCCCAGACTGAATGAAGCTTTCTTT	CASSPRLNEAFF
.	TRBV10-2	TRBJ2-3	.	TGCGCCAGCAGGCCGGACATTTCGGCTAGCACAGATACGCAGTATTTT	CASRPDISASTDTQYF
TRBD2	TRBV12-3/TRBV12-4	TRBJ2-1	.	TGTGCCATCGCGAGCGGGGGGTCCAATGAGCAGTTCTTC	CAIASGGSNEQFF
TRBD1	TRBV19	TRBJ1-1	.	TGTGCCAGCCGACAGGGGGCGCTGACCACTGAAGCTTTCTTT	CASRQGALTTEAFF
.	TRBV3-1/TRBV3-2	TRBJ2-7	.	TGTGCCAGCAGCCGCGGCGGAACCTACGAGCAGTACTTC	CASSRGGTYEQYF
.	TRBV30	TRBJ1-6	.	TGTGCCTGGACTAAAGACTACTCACCCCTCCACTTT	CAWTKDYSPLHF
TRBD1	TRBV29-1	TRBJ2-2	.	TGCAGCGCCTTGAGGCGACAGGGGCGCAGCACCGGGGAGCTGTTTTTT	CSALRRQGRSTGELFF
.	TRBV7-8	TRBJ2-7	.	TGTGCCAGCAGCGTGACCCCCGACAGCTCCTACGAGCAGTACTTC	CASSVTPDSSYEQYF
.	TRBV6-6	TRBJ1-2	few	TGTGCCAGCAGCCCGGGGGGGTCCTATGGCTACACCTTC	CASSPGGSYGYTF